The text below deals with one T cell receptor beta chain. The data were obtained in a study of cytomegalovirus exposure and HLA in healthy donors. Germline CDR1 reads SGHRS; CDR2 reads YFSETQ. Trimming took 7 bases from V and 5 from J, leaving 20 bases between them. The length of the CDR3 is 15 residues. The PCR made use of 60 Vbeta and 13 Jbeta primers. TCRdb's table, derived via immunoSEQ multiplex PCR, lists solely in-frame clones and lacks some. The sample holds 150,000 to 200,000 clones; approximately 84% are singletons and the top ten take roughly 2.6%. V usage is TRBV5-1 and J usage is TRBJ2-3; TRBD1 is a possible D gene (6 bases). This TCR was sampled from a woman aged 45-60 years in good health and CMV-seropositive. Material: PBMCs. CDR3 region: CASRHRDLAIDTQYF. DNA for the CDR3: TGCGCCAGCCGCCACAGGGACCTAGCAATAGATACGCAGTATTTT.